The clone carrying this TCR beta chain was counted many times. Its matching antigen is unknown. The sample is drawn from a study of molecular identifiers for immune sequencing clone quantification. Study-wide results and caveats: Detecting spiked Jurkat TCR RNA from one cell among about a million naive cells was reportedly possible.

Between the trimmed V and J ends, which lost 6 bases and 4 bases, there was a span of 16 bases. This CDR3 comprises 14 residues. TCRdb recomputed calls from the PCR reads with MiXCR, one row per CDR3 protein. Of 250,000 to 400,000 distinct CDR3 sequences listed, 20% to 25% are singletons. Source material: naive CD8+ T cells from blood, with Jurkat cell RNA spiked in. As for subset: FACS-sorted CD8+CD4-CCR7+CD45RA+ naive T cells. V is TRBV12-3 or TRBV12-4 and J is TRBJ2-7; D is possibly TRBD1 (5 bases). This clonotype originated in a human donor in good health. Some libraries in this study had Jurkat cell RNA spiked in. The CDR3 region has the DNA TGTGCCAGCAGCACCAGGGTGCCCACGTACGAGCAGTACTTC. This sequence encodes CASSTRVPTYEQYF.